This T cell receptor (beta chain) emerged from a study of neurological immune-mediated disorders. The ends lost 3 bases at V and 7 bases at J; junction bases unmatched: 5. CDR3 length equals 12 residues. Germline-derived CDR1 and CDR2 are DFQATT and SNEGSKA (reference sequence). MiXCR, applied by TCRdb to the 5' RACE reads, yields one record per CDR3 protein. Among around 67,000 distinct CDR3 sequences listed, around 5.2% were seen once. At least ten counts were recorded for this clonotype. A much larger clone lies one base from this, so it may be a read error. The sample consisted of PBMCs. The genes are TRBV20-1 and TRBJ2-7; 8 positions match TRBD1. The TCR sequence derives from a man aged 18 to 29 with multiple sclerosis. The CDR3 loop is CSARDREKEQYF. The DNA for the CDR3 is TGCAGTGCTAGGGACAGGGAAAAAGAGCAGTACTTC.